Given below is one TCR beta chain in context. This sample is part of a study of OX40 agonist ivuxolimab in advanced cancers. Germline lookup yields CDR1 SEHNR and CDR2 FQNEAQ (reference sequence). The V and J ends lost 5 bases and 3 bases, in that order; junction bases with no gene match: 5. CDR3 length: 15 residues. Assay used: immunoSEQ multiplex PCR; TCRdb lists only in-frame clones, some missing. Among some 47,000 clones listed, 70% to 80% were seen once. The sequence was collected from an adult with an advanced solid tumor such as melanoma, head and neck, liver or kidney cancer. The V call is TRBV7-9, the J call TRBJ2-2, with 8 bases identical to TRBD1. The source was CD4+ or CD8+ T cells sorted from blood, collected in a trial of the OX40 agonist ivuxolimab. CDR3 nucleotide sequence: TGTGCCAGCAGCCCCGGGACAGGTGACACCGGGGAGCTGTTTTTT. Translation gives CASSPGTGDTGELFF.